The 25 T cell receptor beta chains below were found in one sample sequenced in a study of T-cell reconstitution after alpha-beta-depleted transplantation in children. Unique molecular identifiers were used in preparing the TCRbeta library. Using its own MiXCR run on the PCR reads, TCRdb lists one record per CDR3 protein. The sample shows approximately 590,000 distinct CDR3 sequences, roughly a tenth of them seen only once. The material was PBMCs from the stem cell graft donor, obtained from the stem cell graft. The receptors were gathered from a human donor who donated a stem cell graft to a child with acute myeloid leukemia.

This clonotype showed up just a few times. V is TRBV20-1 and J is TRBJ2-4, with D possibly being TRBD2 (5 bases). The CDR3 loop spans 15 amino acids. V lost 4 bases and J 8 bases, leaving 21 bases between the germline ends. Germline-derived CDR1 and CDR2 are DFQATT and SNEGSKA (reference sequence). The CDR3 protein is CSAIITNSVGDIQYF. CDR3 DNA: TGCAGTGCTATAATAACCAATAGCGTAGGAGACATTCAGTACTTC.

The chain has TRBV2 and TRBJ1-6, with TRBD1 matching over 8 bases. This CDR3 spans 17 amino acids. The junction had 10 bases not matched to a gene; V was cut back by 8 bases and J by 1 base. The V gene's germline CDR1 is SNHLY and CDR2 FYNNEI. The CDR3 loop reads CASLHRGMSSYNSPLHF. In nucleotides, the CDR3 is TGTGCCAGCCTCCACAGGGGGATGAGTTCCTATAATTCACCCCTCCACTTT. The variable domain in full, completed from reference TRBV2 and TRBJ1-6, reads EPEVTQTPSHQVTQMGQEVILRCVPISNHLYFYWYRQILGQKVEFLVSFYNNEISEKSEIFDDQFSVERPDGSNFTLKIRSTKLEDSAMYFCASLHRGMSSYNSPLHFGNGTRLTVT.

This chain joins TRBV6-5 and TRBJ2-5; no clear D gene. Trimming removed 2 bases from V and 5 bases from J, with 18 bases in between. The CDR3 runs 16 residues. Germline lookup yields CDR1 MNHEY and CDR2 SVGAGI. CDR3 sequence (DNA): TGTGCCAGCAGTTACCCCCTCGGATCGATCATGGAGACCCAGTACTTC. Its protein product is CASSYPLGSIMETQYF.

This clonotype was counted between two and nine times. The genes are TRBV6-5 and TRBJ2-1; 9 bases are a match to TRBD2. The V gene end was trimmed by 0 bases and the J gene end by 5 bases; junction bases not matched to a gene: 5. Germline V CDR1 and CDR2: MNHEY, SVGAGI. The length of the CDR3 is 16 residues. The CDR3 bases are TGTGCCAGCAGTTACTCGGGCGGGAGGGGAGACAATGAGCAGTTCTTC. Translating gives CASSYSGGRGDNEQFF.

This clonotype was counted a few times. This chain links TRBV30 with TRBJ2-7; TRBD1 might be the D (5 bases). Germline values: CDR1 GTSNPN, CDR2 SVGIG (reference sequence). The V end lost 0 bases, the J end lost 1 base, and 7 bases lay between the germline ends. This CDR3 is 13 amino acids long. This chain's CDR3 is CAWSVDSSYEQYF. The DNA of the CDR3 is TGTGCCTGGAGTGTTGACAGTTCCTACGAGCAGTACTTC. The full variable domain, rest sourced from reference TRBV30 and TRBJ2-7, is SQTIHQWPATLVQPVGSPLSLECTVEGTSNPNLYWYRQAAGRGLQLLFYSVGIGQISSEVPQNLSASRPQDRQFILSSKKLLLSDSGFYLCAWSVDSSYEQYFGPGTRLTVT.

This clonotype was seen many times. The CDR3 protein is CASSQERFTDTQYF. CDR3 nucleotide sequence: TGCGCCAGCAGCCAAGAGCGATTCACAGATACGCAGTATTTT. V is TRBV4-3 and J is TRBJ2-3; D not resolved. V gave up 0 bases and J gave up 2 bases, with 6 bases separating them. The CDR3 covers 14 residues. CDR1 and CDR2 from the germline V gene are LGHNA and YSLEER.

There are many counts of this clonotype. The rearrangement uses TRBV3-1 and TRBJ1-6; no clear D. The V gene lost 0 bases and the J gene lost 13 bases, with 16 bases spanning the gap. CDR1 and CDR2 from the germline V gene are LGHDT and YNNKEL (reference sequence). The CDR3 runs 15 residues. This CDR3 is CASSQDPGRLIPLHF. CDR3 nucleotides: TGTGCCAGCAGCCAAGATCCGGGCCGGCTAATCCCCCTCCACTTT. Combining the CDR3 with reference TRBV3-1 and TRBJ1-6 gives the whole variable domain DTAVSQTPKYLVTQMGNDKSIKCEQNLGHDTMYWYKQDSKKFLKIMFSYNNKELIINETVPNRFSPKSPDKAHLNLHINSLELGDSAVYFCASSQDPGRLIPLHFGNGTRLTVT.

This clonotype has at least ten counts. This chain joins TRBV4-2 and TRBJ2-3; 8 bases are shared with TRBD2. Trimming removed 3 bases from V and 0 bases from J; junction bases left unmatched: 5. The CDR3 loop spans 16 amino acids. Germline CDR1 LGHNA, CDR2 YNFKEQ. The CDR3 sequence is CASSHGASGSTDTQYF. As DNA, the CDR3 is TGTGCCAGCAGCCACGGAGCTAGCGGGAGCACAGATACGCAGTATTTT.

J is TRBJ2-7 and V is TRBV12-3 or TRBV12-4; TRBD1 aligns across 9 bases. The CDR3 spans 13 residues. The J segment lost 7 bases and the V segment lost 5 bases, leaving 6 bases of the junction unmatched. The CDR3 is CASSRTGVFEQYF. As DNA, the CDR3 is TGTGCCAGCAGTCGGACAGGGGTTTTTGAGCAGTACTTC.

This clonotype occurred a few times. CDR3: CASNNIHGQRDTEAFF. The CDR3 region has the DNA TGTGCCAGCAATAATATTCACGGACAGAGGGACACTGAAGCTTTCTTT. This chain links TRBV12-3 or TRBV12-4 with TRBJ1-1; D possibly corresponds to TRBD1 (6 bases). This CDR3 has 16 amino acids. The V end lost 7 bases, the J end lost 3 bases, and 21 bases lay between the germline ends.

The CDR3 region has the DNA TGTGCCAGCAGCTCTTCGTCGGGACTAGCGGGACCCCGGGATACGCAGTATTTT. This codes for CASSSSSGLAGPRDTQYF. V is TRBV11-2 and J is TRBJ2-3; 13 bases are a match to TRBD2. Germline V lookup: CDR1 SGHAT, CDR2 FQNNGV. The CDR3 spans 18 residues. J was trimmed by 6 bases and V by 4 bases; bases with no gene match: 13.

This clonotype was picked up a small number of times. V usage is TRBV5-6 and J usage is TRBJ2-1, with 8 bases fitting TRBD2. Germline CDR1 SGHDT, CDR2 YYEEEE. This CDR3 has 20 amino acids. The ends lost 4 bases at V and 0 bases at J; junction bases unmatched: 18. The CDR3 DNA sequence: TGTGCCAGCAGCCCCGCCTTGAGGCTAGCGGGCCGGAGCTCCTACAATGAGCAGTTCTTC. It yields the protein CASSPALRLAGRSSYNEQFF.

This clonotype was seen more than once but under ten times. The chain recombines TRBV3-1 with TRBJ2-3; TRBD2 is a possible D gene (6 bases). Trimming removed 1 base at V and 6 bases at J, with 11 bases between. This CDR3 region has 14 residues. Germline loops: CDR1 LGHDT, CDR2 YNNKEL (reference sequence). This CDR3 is CASSQAGRKDTQYF. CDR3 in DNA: TGTGCCAGCAGCCAAGCGGGGAGGAAGGATACGCAGTATTTT.

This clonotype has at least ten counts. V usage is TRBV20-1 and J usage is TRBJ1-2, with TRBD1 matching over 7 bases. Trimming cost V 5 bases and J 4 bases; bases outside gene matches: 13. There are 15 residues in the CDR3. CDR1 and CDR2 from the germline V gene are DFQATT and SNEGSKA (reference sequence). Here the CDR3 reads CSARRDSNLGYGYTF. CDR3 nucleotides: TGCAGTGCTCGCCGGGACAGCAACCTTGGCTATGGCTACACCTTC.

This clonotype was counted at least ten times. This CDR3 reads CASSLSSGTSQNEQFF. In DNA form, the CDR3 reads TGTGCCAGCAGCTTATCTTCAGGGACTAGCCAAAATGAGCAGTTCTTC. The chain joins TRBV7-2 to TRBJ2-1, with 9 bases lining up with TRBD2. Trimming took 2 bases from V and 7 from J; bases not matched to a gene: 9. Germline lookup yields CDR1 SGHTA and CDR2 FQGNSA. CDR3 length: 16 residues.

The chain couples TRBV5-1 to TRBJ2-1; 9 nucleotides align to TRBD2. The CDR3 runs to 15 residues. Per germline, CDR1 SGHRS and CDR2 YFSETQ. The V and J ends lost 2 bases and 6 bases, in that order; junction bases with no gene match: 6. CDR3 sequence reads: CASSFPGLASNEQFF. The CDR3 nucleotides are TGCGCCAGCAGCTTTCCGGGACTAGCATCCAATGAGCAGTTCTTC. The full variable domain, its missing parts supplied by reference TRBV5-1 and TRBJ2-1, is KAGVTQTPRYLIKTRGQQVTLSCSPISGHRSVSWYQQTPGQGLQFLFEYFSETQRNKGNFPGRFSGRQFSNSRSEMNVSTLELGDSALYLCASSFPGLASNEQFFGPGTRLTVL.

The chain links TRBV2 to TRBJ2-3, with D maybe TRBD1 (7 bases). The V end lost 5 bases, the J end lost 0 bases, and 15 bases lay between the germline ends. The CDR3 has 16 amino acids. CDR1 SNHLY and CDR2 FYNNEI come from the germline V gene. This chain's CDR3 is CASSSGAGGSTDTQYF. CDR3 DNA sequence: TGTGCCAGCAGTTCGGGAGCAGGGGGAAGCACAGATACGCAGTATTTT.

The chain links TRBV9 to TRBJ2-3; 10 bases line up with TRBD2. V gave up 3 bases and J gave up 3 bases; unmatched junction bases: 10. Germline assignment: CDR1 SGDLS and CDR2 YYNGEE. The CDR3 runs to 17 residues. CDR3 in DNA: TGTGCCAGCAGCGCCTTCCCTAGCGGGAGAGCGACAGATACGCAGTATTTT. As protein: CASSAFPSGRATDTQYF.

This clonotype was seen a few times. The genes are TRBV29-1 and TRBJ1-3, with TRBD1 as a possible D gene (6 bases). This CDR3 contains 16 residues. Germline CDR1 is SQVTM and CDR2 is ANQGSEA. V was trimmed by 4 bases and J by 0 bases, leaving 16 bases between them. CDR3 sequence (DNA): TGCAGCGTTGCAGGGACACAGGGCAACTCTGGAAACACCATATATTTT. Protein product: CSVAGTQGNSGNTIYF.

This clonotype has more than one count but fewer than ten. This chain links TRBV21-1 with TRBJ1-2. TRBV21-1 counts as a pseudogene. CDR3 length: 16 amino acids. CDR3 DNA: TGTGCCAGCAGCAAAGCCTCGGGACGGCCGATCTATGGCTACACCTTC. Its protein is CASSKASGRPIYGYTF.

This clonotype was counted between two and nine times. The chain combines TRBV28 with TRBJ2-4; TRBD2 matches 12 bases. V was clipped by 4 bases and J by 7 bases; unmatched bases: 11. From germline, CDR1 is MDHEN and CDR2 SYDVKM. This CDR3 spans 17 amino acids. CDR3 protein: CASSSPGTSGPLNIQYF. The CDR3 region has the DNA TGTGCCAGCAGTTCCCCCGGGACTAGCGGGCCCCTGAACATTCAGTACTTC.

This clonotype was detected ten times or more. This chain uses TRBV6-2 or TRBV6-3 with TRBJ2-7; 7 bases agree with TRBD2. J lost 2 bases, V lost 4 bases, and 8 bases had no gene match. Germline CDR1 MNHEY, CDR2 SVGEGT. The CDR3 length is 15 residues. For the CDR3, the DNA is TGTGCCAGCAGTTCGGGACTACCACGGGCCTACGAGCAGTACTTC. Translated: CASSSGLPRAYEQYF.

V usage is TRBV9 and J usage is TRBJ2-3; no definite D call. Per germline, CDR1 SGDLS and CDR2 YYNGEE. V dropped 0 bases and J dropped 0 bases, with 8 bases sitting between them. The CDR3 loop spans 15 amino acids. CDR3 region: CASSVDGPSTDTQYF. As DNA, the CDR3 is TGTGCCAGCAGCGTAGACGGGCCTAGCACAGATACGCAGTATTTT. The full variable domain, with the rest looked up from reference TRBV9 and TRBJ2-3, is DSGVTQTPKHLITATGQRVTLRCSPRSGDLSVYWYQQSLDQGLQFLIQYYNGEERAKGNILERFSAQQFPDLHSELNLSSLELGDSALYFCASSVDGPSTDTQYFGPGTRLTVL.

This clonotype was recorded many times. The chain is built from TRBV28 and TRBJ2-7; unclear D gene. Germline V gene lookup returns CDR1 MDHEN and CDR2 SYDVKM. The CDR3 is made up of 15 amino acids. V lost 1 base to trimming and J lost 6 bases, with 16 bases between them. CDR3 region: CASSLYPGPLAEQYF. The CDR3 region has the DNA TGTGCCAGCAGTTTATATCCAGGTCCTTTGGCCGAGCAGTACTTC. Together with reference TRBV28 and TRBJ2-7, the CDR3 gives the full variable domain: DVKVTQSSRYLVKRTGEKVFLECVQDMDHENMFWYRQDPGLGLRLIYFSYDVKMKEKGDIPEGYSVSREKKERFSLILESASTNQTSMYLCASSLYPGPLAEQYFGPGTRLTVT.

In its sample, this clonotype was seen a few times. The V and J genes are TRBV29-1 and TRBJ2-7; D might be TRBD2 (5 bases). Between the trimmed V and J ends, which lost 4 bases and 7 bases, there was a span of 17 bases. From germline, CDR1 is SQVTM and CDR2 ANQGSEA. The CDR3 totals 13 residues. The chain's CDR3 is CSVGPDSLGEQYF. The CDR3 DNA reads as TGCAGCGTTGGACCGGACTCCCTGGGAGAGCAGTACTTC.